What follows are 26 T cell receptor beta chains derived from one specimen sequenced in a study of CD8+ T cells in alopecia areata. Investigators isolated RNA and reverse transcribed it into cDNA to act as the sequencing template. Profiled with immunoSEQ multiplex PCR; TCRdb holds only in-frame clones, not every one. The repertoire holds 100,000 to 120,000 clones, with approximately 61% as singletons. The sample taken for sequencing was NKG2D-low CD8+ T cells sorted from blood. The source is a human donor with alopecia areata.

This clone has more than one count but fewer than ten. The chain joins TRBV29-1 to TRBJ2-7, with 14 bases that match TRBD2. The germline gives CDR1 SQVTM, CDR2 ANQGSEA. The CDR3 runs 18 residues. V lost 4 bases, J lost 2 bases, and 13 bases stayed unmatched. The CDR3 bases are TGCAGCGTTGCCAGACCCGGGACTAGCGGGAGAATACCCTACGAGCAGTACTTC. This sequence encodes CSVARPGTSGRIPYEQYF.

This clone was detected a few times. The chain combines TRBV5-6 with TRBJ2-5; D gene uncertain. In germline, CDR1 is SGHDT, CDR2 YYEEEE. There are 13 residues in the CDR3. Trimming took off 2 bases at V and 1 base at J, with 6 bases between the two ends. CDR3 loop: CASSFTVQETQYF. The CDR3 bases are TGTGCCAGCAGCTTTACAGTCCAAGAGACCCAGTACTTC.

The chain has TRBV7-9 and TRBJ1-1; D is unclear. Trimming took off 3 bases at V and 3 bases at J, with 5 bases between the two ends. Germline V lookup: CDR1 SEHNR, CDR2 FQNEAQ (reference sequence). This CDR3 region has 12 residues. The CDR3 is CASSFEDTEAFF. The CDR3 DNA sequence: TGTGCCAGCAGCTTCGAGGACACTGAAGCTTTCTTT.

CDR3 nucleotides: TGCGCCAGCAGCCAAGATCAGGGGACTAGCGGTCGGGTGTACTTC. This encodes CASSQDQGTSGRVYF. V is TRBV4-1 and J is TRBJ2-4; 11 nucleotides align to TRBD2. The CDR3 is made up of 15 amino acids. Unmatched junction bases numbered 10, after V lost 0 bases and J lost 15 bases. The V gene's germline CDR1 is MGHRA and CDR2 YSYEKL.

V usage is TRBV9 and J usage is TRBJ2-7, with D maybe TRBD2 (6 bases). CDR1 SGDLS and CDR2 YYNGEE come from the germline V gene. V gave up 0 bases and J gave up 5 bases, with 12 bases separating them. The CDR3 consists of 14 residues. The CDR3 bases are TGTGCCAGCAGCGTAGCGGGAGCCAACGACGAGCAGTACTTC. Translating it yields CASSVAGANDEQYF.

The chain is built from TRBV10-1 and TRBJ2-1; D gene uncertain. The germline CDR1 and CDR2 sequences are WNHNN and SYGVQD (reference sequence). This CDR3 region has 17 residues. Trimming stripped 11 bases from V and 0 bases from J, with 23 bases between. CDR3 sequence (DNA): TGCGCCCCCAGTCCCCTCTCACAGACGAGCTCCTACAATGAGCAGTTCTTC. Protein product: CAPSPLSQTSSYNEQFF.

The genes are TRBV9 and TRBJ2-2, with TRBD2 identical over 7 bases. The junction had 5 bases not matched to a gene; V was cut back by 2 bases and J by 1 base. The CDR3 totals 16 residues. Germline CDR1 reads SGDLS; CDR2 reads YYNGEE. CDR3 amino acids: CASSVGAGENTGELFF. CDR3 DNA sequence: TGTGCCAGCAGCGTCGGGGCGGGAGAGAACACCGGGGAGCTGTTTTTT.

The chain combines TRBV5-1 with TRBJ1-5; possibly TRBD1 for D (6 bases). V lost 4 bases, J lost 3 bases, and 11 bases lay in between. Germline V gene sequence: CDR1 SGHRS, CDR2 YFSETQ. The CDR3 spans 14 residues. CDR3 residues: CASSLDSYNQPQHF. DNA of the CDR3: TGCGCCAGCAGCCTGGACAGCTACAATCAGCCCCAGCATTTT.

This clone was counted between two and nine times. This chain links TRBV7-9 with TRBJ2-1; 8 bases are shared with TRBD1. The length of the CDR3 is 11 residues. The ends lost 5 bases at V and 14 bases at J; junction bases unmatched: 5. Germline loops: CDR1 SEHNR, CDR2 FQNEAQ (reference sequence). In DNA, the CDR3 is TGTGCCAGCAGCCCGACAGGGGATGAGTTCTTC. This gives the protein CASSPTGDEFF.

This clone was picked up a small number of times. The V call is TRBV2, the J call TRBJ2-1; TRBD1 aligns across 9 bases. The germline V gene encodes CDR1 SNHLY and CDR2 FYNNEI. There are 13 residues in the CDR3. Germline trimming cut 9 bases from V and 2 bases from J; bases unmatched to any gene: 2. CDR3 sequence: CARQGAPYNEQFF. In DNA form, the CDR3 reads TGTGCCAGACAGGGGGCCCCCTACAATGAGCAGTTCTTC.

This chain joins TRBV5-6 and TRBJ1-1, with D possibly TRBD1 on 5 matching bases. CDR1 is SGHDT and CDR2 is YYEEEE in the germline V gene. V shed 7 bases and J shed 4 bases, with 14 bases lying between them. The CDR3 is made up of 13 amino acids. DNA of the CDR3: TGTGCCAGCTGTTCAGGGTTCTGCACTGAAGCTTTCTTT. This encodes CASCSGFCTEAFF.

This clone was detected only a few times. The V and J genes are TRBV27 and TRBJ2-7; 7 bases map to TRBD2. The CDR3 runs to 14 residues. The V gene's germline CDR1 is MNHEY and CDR2 SMNVEV (reference sequence). After removal of 1 base from V and 2 bases from J, the junction contained 2 bases not matched to a gene. CDR3 protein: CASSLFAGAYEQYF. CDR3 nucleotide sequence: TGTGCCAGCAGTTTATTCGCGGGGGCCTACGAGCAGTACTTC.

V and J are TRBV4-1 and TRBJ1-2; D call uncertain. The CDR3 totals 11 residues. V lost 3 bases, J lost 8 bases, and 7 bases lay in between. In germline, CDR1 is MGHRA, CDR2 YSYEKL. CDR3 coding DNA: TGCGCCAGCAGCCATATGAACGGCTACACCTTC. Amino acids: CASSHMNGYTF.

This clone was counted only a few times. The gene calls are TRBV7-9 and TRBJ2-7, with TRBD2 matching over 9 bases. The CDR3 extends over 15 amino acids. Germline-derived CDR1 and CDR2 are SEHNR and FQNEAQ (reference sequence). The J segment lost 2 bases and the V segment lost 8 bases, leaving 10 bases of the junction unmatched. In DNA, the CDR3 is TGTGCCAGCGGCGAAGCTAGCGGGGACGCCTACGAGCAGTACTTC. Its protein product is CASGEASGDAYEQYF.

DNA for the CDR3: TGTGCCAGCAGTTTAGGGAGGGGACTAGCGGGAACCTACAATGAGCAGTTCTTC. It specifies CASSLGRGLAGTYNEQFF. The rearrangement uses TRBV28 and TRBJ2-1, with TRBD2 matching 13 bases. Germline lookup yields CDR1 MDHEN and CDR2 SYDVKM. The CDR3 is 18 residues long. The V segment lost 2 bases and the J segment 2 bases; nucleotides outside the gene matches: 6.

The CDR3 sequence: CASRYDRGISYEQYF. CDR3 in DNA: TGCGCCAGCAGATACGACAGGGGTATTTCCTACGAGCAGTACTTC. The chain carries TRBV5-1 and TRBJ2-7, with 8 nucleotides matching TRBD1. Germline CDR1 reads SGHRS; CDR2 reads YFSETQ. The CDR3 covers 15 residues. Trimming removed 5 bases from V and 1 base from J; junction bases left unmatched: 8.

The rearrangement uses TRBV5-1 and TRBJ2-3; D is uncertain. CDR1 SGHRS and CDR2 YFSETQ come from the germline V gene. Trimming took 3 bases from V and 6 from J, leaving 11 bases between them. CDR3 size: 13 residues. The CDR3 bases are TGCGCCAGCAGCTCAGCCCCATTTGATACGCAGTATTTT. It codes for CASSSAPFDTQYF.

V usage is TRBV4-1 and J usage is TRBJ1-2; D gene ambiguous. The V gene lost 0 bases and the J gene lost 0 bases, with 8 bases spanning the gap. The germline gives CDR1 MGHRA, CDR2 YSYEKL. This CDR3 comprises 15 residues. The CDR3 sequence is CASSQDWGANYGYTF. The CDR3 bases are TGCGCCAGCAGCCAAGATTGGGGAGCTAACTATGGCTACACCTTC.

This chain joins TRBV2 and TRBJ1-4, with D unresolved. The length of the CDR3 is 15 residues. Germline-derived CDR1 and CDR2 are SNHLY and FYNNEI. Trimming removed 2 bases at V and 6 bases at J, with 13 bases between. As DNA, the CDR3 is TGTGCCAGCAGTGAATGGGCAGGCCGGGATGAAAAACTGTTTTTT. Encoded protein: CASSEWAGRDEKLFF.

The chain recombines TRBV2 with TRBJ1-5, with D tentatively TRBD1 (6 bases). Germline loops: CDR1 SNHLY, CDR2 FYNNEI. The CDR3 has 16 residues. Trimming took off 3 bases at V and 0 bases at J, with 12 bases between the two ends. CDR3 amino acids: CASSDPLQGSNQPQHF. CDR3 sequence (DNA): TGTGCCAGCAGTGATCCCCTACAGGGTAGCAATCAGCCCCAGCATTTT.

V gene TRBV9 combines with J gene TRBJ2-7, with D perhaps TRBD1 (5 bases). Deletions cut 2 bases from V and 0 bases from J, with 12 bases between. Germline V lookup: CDR1 SGDLS, CDR2 YYNGEE. This CDR3 has 15 amino acids. As DNA, the CDR3 is TGTGCCAGCAGCGTCTATCCACAGGTCTCCTACGAGCAGTACTTC. Amino acid sequence: CASSVYPQVSYEQYF.

This sequence joins TRBV30 and TRBJ1-5; 8 bases map to TRBD1. The germline gives CDR1 GTSNPN, CDR2 SVGIG (reference sequence). This CDR3 contains 18 residues. After removal of 0 bases from V and 0 bases from J, the junction contained 10 bases not matched to a gene. The CDR3 sequence: CAWSVSGTGAYSNQPQHF. Written as DNA, the CDR3 is TGTGCCTGGAGTGTATCCGGGACAGGCGCCTATAGCAATCAGCCCCAGCATTTT.

The V call is TRBV5-1, the J call TRBJ2-1; 8 nucleotides line up with TRBD2. V lost 0 bases and J lost 5; bases outside the gene matches: 10. CDR3 size: 17 residues. The germline V gene encodes CDR1 SGHRS and CDR2 YFSETQ. CDR3 sequence reads: CASSLVPLADSNNEQFF. Here the CDR3 DNA reads TGCGCCAGCAGCTTGGTCCCACTAGCGGACTCAAACAATGAGCAGTTCTTC.

This chain links TRBV5-1 with TRBJ1-1; unclear D gene. CDR3 length: 13 amino acids. Germline V CDR1 and CDR2: SGHRS, YFSETQ. Trimming removed 7 bases at V and 0 bases at J, with 10 bases between. The CDR3 DNA reads as TGCGCCAGCGGACGAGGCCTGAACACTGAAGCTTTCTTT. It specifies CASGRGLNTEAFF.

This clone was found a few times. CDR3 residues: CASSAGPSLSPYEQYF. The CDR3 nucleotides are TGTGCCAGCAGCGCCGGGCCATCCCTTAGCCCCTACGAGCAGTACTTC. The chain links TRBV28 to TRBJ2-7, with D hard to call. Trimming shortened V by 6 bases and J by 2 bases, and 20 bases separated the two germline ends. This CDR3 is built from 16 residues. Germline CDR1 is MDHEN and CDR2 is SYDVKM.

This clone was counted between two and nine times. V is TRBV4-1 and J is TRBJ1-1; no firm D call. V was clipped by 0 bases and J by 4 bases, with 12 bases between them. The CDR3 totals 15 residues. From germline, CDR1 is MGHRA and CDR2 YSYEKL. CDR3 residues: CASSQESTSVTEAFF. CDR3 DNA: TGCGCCAGCAGCCAAGAATCGACGTCGGTCACTGAAGCTTTCTTT.